Included here is one T cell receptor (beta chain) sequence, with context. This same CDR3 is encoded by further DNA sequences in the sample. This CDR3 comprises 14 residues. Germline V gene sequence: CDR1 SGHTA, CDR2 FQGNSA. The ends were cut back, 5 bases at V and 0 bases at J, with 9 bases in the middle. Method: immunoSEQ multiplex PCR; TCRdb's copy keeps in-frame clones and lacks some. Of about 400,000 clones in the sample, approximately 95% are singletons; the top ten hold roughly 0.02%. This sample stems from a study of shared T cell receptors in the human thymus. The specimen sequenced was thymocytes. The chain recombines TRBV7-2 with TRBJ2-3; D is possibly TRBD1 or TRBD2 (5 bases each). This TCR was recovered from a human donor. CDR3 in DNA: TGTGCCAGCAGCCGGGGCGGAAGCACAGATACGCAGTATTTT. Encoded protein: CASSRGGSTDTQYF. Drawing the rest from reference TRBV7-2 and TRBJ2-3, the complete variable domain is GAGVSQSPSNKVTEKGKDVELRCDPISGHTALYWYRQSLGQGLEFLIYFQGNSAPDKSGLPSDRFSAERTGGSVSTLTIQRTQQEDSAVYLCASSRGGSTDTQYFGPGTRLTVL.